This TCR beta chain is from a study of T cell repertoires in cytomegalovirus infection. TCRdb re-analysed the reads in MiXCR, keeping a single row per CDR3 protein. The sample carries 500,000 to 600,000 distinct CDR3 sequences, 15% to 20% recorded once. The CDR3 covers 14 residues. Per the germline V gene, CDR1 is MNHNY and CDR2 is SVGAGI (reference sequence). The V and J ends lost 5 bases and 5 bases respectively, with 15 bases between them. The specimen was CD8+ T cells from PBMCs. V is TRBV6-6 and J is TRBJ1-1; a weak D match, TRBD1 (6 bases). This clonotype was obtained from a human donor in good health (CMV status not recorded). Some clones in this sample may be carry-over from other donors' samples. The CDR3 loop is CASSTTGIGTEAFF. The DNA of the CDR3 is TGTGCCAGCAGTACAACAGGGATTGGAACTGAAGCTTTCTTT.